This T cell receptor beta chain was retrieved from a study of blood T cell repertoires in COVID-19. Across the whole study: There were acute and convalescent COVID-19 samples, and they came from the United States, Italy and Spain.

Repertoires were generated with immunoSEQ multiplex PCR, while TCRdb's copy carries only in-frame clones and drops some. Among more than 350,000 clones, 89% were seen once, and the ten largest hold 2.5% to 3.5%. The CDR3 extends over 16 amino acids. V dropped 0 bases and J dropped 3; count of bases not matched to a gene: 4. Germline-derived CDR1 and CDR2 are KGHSH and LQKENI. Material: peripheral blood. The chain joins TRBV18 to TRBJ1-3, with 8 bases identical to TRBD1. This TCR was sampled from a woman in her twenties or thirties with COVID-19, enrolled during active disease. CDR3 sequence (DNA): TGTGCCAGCTCACCACCGCAGGGGGCTGGTGGAAACACCATATATTTT. Translating it yields CASSPPQGAGGNTIYF.